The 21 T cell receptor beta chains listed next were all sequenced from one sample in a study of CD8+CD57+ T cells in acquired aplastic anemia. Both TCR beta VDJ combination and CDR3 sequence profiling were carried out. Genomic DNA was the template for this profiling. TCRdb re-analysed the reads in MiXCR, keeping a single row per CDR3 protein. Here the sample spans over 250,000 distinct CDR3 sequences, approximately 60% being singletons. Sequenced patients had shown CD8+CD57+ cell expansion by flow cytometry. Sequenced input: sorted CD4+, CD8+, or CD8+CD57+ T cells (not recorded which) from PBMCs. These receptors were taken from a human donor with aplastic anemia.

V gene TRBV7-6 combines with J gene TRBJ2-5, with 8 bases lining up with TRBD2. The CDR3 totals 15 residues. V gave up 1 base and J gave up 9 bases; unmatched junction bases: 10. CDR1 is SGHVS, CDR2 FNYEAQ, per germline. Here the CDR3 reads CASSLVTGTSTSQYF. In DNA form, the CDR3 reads TGTGCCAGCAGCTTAGTCACCGGGACTAGTACGTCCCAGTACTTC.

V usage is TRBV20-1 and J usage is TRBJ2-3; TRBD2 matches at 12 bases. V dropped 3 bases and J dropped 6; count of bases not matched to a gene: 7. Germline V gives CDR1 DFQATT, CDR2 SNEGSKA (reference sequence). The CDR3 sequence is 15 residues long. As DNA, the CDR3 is TGCAGTGCTAGCTCGGCTAGCGGGAGGGGTGATACGCAGTATTTT. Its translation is CSASSASGRGDTQYF.

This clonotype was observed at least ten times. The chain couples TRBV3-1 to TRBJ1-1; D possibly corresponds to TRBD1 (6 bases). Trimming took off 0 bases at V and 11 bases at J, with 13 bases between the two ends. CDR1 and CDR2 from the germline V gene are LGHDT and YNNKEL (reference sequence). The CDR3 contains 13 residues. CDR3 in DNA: TGTGCCAGCAGCCAAGAGAAGGGGGGATCGGCTTTCTTT. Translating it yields CASSQEKGGSAFF.

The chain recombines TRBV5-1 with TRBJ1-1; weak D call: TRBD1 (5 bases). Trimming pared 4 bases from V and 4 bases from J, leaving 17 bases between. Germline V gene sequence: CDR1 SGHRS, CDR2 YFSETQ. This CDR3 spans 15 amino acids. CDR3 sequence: CASSIGTSQGTEAFF. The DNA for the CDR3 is TGCGCCAGCAGCATTGGGACTTCTCAGGGCACTGAAGCTTTCTTT.

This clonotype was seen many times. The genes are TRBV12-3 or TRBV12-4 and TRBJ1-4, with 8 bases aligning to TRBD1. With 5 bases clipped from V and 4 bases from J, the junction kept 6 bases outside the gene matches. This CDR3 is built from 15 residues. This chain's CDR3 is CASSNPDRDNEKLFF. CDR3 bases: TGTGCCAGCAGTAACCCGGACAGGGATAATGAAAAACTGTTTTTT.

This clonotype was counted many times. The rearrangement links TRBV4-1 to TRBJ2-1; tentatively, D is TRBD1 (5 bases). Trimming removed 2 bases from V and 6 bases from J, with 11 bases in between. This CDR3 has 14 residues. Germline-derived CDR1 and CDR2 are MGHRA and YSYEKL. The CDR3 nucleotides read TGCGCCAGCAGCCAATTGGCAGGGATCAATGAGCAGTTCTTC. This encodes CASSQLAGINEQFF.

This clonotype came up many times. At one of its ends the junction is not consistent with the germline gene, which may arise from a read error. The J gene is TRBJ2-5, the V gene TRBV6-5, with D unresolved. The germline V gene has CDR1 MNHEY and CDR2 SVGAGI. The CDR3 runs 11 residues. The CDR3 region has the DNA TGTGCCAGCAGTGACGGAGAGGCCCAGTACTTC. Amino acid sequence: CASSDGEAQYF.

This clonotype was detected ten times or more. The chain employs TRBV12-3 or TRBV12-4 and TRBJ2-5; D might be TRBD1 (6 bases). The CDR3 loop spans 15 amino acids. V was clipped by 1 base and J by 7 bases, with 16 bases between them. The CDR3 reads CASSLGGGRGVTQYF. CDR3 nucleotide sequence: TGTGCCAGCAGTTTAGGAGGTGGCAGGGGTGTGACCCAGTACTTC.

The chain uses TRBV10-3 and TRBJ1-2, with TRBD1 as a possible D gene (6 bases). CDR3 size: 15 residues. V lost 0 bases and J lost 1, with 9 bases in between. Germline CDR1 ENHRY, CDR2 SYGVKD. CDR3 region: CAISESQGYNYGYTF. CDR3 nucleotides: TGTGCCATCAGTGAGTCCCAGGGGTATAACTATGGCTACACCTTC.

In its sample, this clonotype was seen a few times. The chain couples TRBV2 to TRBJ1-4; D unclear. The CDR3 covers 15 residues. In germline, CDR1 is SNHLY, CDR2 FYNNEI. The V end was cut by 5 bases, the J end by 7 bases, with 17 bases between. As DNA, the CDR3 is TGTGCCAGCAGTCTATGGGTCGGGCCCAGTGAAAAACTGTTTTTT. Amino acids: CASSLWVGPSEKLFF.

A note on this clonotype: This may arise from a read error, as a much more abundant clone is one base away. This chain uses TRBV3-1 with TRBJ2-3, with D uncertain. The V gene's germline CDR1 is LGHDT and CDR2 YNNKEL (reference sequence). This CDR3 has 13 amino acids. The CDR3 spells CASSLDARSNPAF. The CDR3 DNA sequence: TGTGCCAGCAGCCTAGATGCTCGATCTAACCCGGCTTTT.

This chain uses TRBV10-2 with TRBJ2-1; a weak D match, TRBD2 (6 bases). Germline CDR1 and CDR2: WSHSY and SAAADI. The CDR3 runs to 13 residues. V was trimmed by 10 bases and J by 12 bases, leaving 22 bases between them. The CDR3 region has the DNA TGCGCCACGACGGGACTCACCACAGATACGCAGTTCTTC. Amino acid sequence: CATTGLTTDTQFF.

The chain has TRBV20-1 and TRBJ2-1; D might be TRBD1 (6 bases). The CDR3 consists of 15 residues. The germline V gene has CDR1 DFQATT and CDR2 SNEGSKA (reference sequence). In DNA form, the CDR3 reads TGCAGCGCCCTGAGGGGGAGCACCACACGCAATGAGCAGTTCTTC. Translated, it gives CSALRGSTTRNEQFF.

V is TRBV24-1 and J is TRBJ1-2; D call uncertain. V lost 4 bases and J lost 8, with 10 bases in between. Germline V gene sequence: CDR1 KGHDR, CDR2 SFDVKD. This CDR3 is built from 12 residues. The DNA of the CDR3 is TGTGCCACCAGTGACCAAGGGAGGGGCTACACCTTC. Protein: CATSDQGRGYTF.

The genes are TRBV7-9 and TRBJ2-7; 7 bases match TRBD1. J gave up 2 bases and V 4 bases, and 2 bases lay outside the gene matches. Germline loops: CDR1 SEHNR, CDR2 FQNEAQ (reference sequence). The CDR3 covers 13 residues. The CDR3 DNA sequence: TGTGCCAGCAGCTATGGACAGGCCTACGAGCAGTACTTC. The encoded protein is CASSYGQAYEQYF.

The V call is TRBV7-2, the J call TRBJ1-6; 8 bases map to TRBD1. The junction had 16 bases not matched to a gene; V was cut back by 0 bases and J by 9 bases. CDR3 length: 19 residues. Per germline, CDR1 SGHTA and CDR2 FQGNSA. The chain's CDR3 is CASSLARWRRDRGVSPLHF. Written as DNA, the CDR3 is TGTGCCAGCAGCTTAGCGCGTTGGAGGAGAGACAGGGGAGTTTCACCCCTCCACTTT.

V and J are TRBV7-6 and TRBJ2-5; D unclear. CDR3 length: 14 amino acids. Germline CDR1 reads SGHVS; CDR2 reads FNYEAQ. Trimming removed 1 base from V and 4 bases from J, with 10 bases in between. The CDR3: CASSLGFTRETQYF. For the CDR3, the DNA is TGTGCCAGCAGCTTAGGGTTTACTCGAGAGACCCAGTACTTC.

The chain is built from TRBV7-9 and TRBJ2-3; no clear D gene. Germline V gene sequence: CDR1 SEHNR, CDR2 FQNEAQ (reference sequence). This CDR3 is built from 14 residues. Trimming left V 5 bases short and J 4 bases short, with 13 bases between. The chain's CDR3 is CASSPPVGPDTQYF. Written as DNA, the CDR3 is TGTGCCAGCAGCCCTCCCGTCGGGCCAGATACGCAGTATTTT.

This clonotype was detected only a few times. The CDR3 DNA reads TGTGCCACCAGTGTGGCGGGAGCTCAATACAATGAGCAGTTCTTC. Translated, it gives CATSVAGAQYNEQFF. J is TRBJ2-1 and V is TRBV24-1, with 7 positions matching TRBD2. The germline V gene has CDR1 KGHDR and CDR2 SFDVKD. The length of the CDR3 is 15 residues. V lost 5 bases and J lost 4; bases outside the gene matches: 7.

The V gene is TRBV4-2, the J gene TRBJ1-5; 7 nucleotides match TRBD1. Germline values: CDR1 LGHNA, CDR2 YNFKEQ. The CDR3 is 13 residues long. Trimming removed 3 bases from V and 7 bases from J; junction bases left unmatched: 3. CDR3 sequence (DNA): TGTGCCAGCAGCCACGCGACAGGGCAGCCCCAGCATTTT. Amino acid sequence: CASSHATGQPQHF.

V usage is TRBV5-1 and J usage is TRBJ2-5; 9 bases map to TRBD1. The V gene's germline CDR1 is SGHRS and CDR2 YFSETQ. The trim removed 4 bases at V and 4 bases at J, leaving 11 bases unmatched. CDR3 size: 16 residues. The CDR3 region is CASSLGTQGAGETQYF. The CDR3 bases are TGCGCCAGCAGCCTGGGAACACAGGGGGCGGGAGAGACCCAGTACTTC.